This T cell receptor (beta chain) was retrieved from a study of cytomegalovirus exposure and HLA in healthy donors. Study background: A data release that came early held 80 million or so unique TCRs from HLA-typed donors.

To note about this clone: Antigen specificity is unknown. One end of the junction is discordant with germline, which a read error may explain.

All the people who gave samples were healthy bone marrow donors. Germline CDR1 and CDR2: LNHDA and SQIVND (reference sequence). The CDR3 spans 13 residues. Broader study findings: One later analysis reportedly identified an Asian-associated ancestry cluster that showed fewer N-insertions than the approximately 700-donor mean.

Use of 60 Vbeta and 13 Jbeta primers characterized the PCR. Only in-frame clones appear in the TCRdb table, and some are missing; sequencing was by immunoSEQ multiplex PCR. The data show approximately 170,000 clones, roughly 80% seen once. Input material: PBMCs. The clonotype was recovered from a male donor in good health and CMV-seronegative. The chain uses TRBV19 and TRBJ1-1; possible D gene TRBD1, 6 bases. The DNA for the CDR3 is TGTGCCACAGAGGGGACACCGAACACTGGAGCTTTCTTT. Amino acids: CATEGTPNTGAFF.